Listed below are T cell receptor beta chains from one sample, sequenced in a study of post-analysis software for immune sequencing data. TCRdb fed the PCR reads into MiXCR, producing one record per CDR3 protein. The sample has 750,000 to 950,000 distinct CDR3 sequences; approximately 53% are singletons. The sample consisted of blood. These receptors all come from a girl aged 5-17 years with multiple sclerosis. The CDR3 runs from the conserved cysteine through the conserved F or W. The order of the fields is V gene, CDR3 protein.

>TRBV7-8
CASSPRTATTNEKLFF
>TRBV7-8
CASSLRTREETQYF
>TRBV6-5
CASSPPGRPNYGYTF
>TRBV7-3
CASSLTSGNHNEQFF
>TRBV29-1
CSVEPQGRRAQYF
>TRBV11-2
CASSPFGTLYTGELFF
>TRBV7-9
CASSLGPVYGYTF
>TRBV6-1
CASRPPTFWGRGSTDTQYF
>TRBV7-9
CASSPRDRGGYEQYF
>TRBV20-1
CSAPALDLAKNIQYF
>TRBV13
CASSLGPTSGSYEQYF
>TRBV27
CASSPRIGTRNNEQFF
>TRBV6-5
CASSYPGANEQFF
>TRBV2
CVSSDKLARGNEQFF
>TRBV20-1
CSAREERGGLGEQFF
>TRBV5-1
CASSLALGGRSSYEQYF
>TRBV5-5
CASSRTGVSDTQYF
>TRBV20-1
CSARPKGLGNTEAFF
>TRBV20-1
CSAGVVDEQYF
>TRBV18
CANSPLVLALQETQYF
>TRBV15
CATSRDFSLGVTYNEQFF
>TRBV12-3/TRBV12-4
CASSLGDRDEQFF
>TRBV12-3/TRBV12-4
CASSFGLAGASRQFF
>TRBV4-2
CASSQGDGAGANVLTF
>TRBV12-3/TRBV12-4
CASSPPGAGPQETQYF
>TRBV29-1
CSVEEVGFGTQYF
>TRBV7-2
CASSSGTPLDTQYF
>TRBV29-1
CSVDDRGHWGTF
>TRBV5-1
CASSPPVAYSNQPQHF
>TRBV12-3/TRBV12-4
CASSPGQILAYGYTF
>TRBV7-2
CASSLGVPLAKNIQYF
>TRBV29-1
CSVVLAGGPQNEQFF
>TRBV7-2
CASSLAGFREQFF
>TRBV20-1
CSARGAGLTYEQYF
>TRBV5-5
CASSRSRLERAYNEQFF
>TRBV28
CASSLPDSSSTDTQYF
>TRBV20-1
CSARTPLYNEQYF
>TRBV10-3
CAISEGASKQYF
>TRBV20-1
CSASVGVGGGNEQFF
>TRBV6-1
CASSEMEAGAYNEQFF
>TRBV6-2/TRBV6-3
CASLKFPGLVYNEQFF
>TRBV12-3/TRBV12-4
CASGVTGNRGYEQYF